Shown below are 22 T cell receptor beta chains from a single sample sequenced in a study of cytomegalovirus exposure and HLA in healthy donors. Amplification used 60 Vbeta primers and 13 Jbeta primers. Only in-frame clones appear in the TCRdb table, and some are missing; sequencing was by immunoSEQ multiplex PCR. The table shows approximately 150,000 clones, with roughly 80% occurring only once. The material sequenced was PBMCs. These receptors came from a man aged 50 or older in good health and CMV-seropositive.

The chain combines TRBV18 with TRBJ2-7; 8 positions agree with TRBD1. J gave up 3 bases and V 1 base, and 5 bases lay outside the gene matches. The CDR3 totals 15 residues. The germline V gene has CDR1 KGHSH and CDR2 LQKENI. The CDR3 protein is CASSPRLDRVYEQYF. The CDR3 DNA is TGTGCCAGCTCACCACGCTTGGACAGGGTCTACGAGCAGTACTTC.

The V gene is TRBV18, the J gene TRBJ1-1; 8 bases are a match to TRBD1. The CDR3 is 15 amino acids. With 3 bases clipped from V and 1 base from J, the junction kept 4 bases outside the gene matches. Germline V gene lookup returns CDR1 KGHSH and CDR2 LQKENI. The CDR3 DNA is TGTGCCAGCTCACCCGGACAGGGATGGAACACTGAAGCTTTCTTT. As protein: CASSPGQGWNTEAFF.

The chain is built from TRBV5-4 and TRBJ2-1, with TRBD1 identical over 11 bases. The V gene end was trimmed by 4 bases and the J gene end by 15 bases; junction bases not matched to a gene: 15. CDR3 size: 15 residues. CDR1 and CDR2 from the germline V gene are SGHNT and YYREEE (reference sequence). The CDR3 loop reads CASSPKSGQGVEAFF. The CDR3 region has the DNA TGTGCCAGCAGCCCGAAGTCGGGACAGGGGGTAGAAGCGTTCTTC.

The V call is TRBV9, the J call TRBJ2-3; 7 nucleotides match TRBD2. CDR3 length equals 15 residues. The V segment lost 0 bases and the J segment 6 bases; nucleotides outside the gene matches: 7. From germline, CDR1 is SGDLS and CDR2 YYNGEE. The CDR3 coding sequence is TGTGCCAGCAGCGTAGGGCCTAGCGGAACGGATACGCAGTATTTT. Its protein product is CASSVGPSGTDTQYF.

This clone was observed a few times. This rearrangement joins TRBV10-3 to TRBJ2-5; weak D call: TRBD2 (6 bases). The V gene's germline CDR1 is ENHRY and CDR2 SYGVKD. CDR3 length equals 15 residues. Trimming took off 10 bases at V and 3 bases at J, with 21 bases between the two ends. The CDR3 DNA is TGTGCCAGCACCCGAAAACCGGGACTCAAAGAGACCCAGTACTTC. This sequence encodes CASTRKPGLKETQYF.

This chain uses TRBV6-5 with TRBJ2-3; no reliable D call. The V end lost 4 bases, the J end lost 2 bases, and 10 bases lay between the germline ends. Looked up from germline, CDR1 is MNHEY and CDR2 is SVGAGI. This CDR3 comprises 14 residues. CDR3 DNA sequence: TGTGCCAGCAGTTTGGAGCTTCCCACAGATACGCAGTATTTT. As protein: CASSLELPTDTQYF.

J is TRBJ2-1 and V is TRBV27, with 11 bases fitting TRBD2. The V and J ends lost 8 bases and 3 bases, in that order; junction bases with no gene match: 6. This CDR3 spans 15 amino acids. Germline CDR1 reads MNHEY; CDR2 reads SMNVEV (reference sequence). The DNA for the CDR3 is TGTGCCAGCCTATCTAGCGGGGGGCACTACAATGAGCAGTTCTTC. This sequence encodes CASLSSGGHYNEQFF.

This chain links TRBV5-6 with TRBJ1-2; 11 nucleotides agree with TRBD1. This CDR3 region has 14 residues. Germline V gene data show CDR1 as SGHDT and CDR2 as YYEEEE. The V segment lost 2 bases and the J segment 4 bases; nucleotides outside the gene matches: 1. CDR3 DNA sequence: TGTGCCAGCAGCTTTGGACAGGGGGCCTATGGCTACACCTTC. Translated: CASSFGQGAYGYTF.

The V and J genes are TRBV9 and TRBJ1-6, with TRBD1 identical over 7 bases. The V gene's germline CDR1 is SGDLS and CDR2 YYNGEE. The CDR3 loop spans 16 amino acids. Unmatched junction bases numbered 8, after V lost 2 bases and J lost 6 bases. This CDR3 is CASSVGQASVNSPLHF. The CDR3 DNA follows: TGTGCCAGCAGCGTCGGACAGGCATCGGTTAATTCACCCCTCCACTTT.

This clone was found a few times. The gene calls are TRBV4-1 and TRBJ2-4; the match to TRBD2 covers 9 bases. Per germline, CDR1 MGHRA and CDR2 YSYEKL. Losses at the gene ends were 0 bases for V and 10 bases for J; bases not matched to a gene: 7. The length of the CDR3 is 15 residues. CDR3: CASSQDVTSGRIQYF. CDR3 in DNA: TGCGCCAGCAGCCAAGATGTGACTAGCGGACGAATTCAGTACTTC.

The CDR3 region is CASSIQAGPYEQYF. The DNA for the CDR3 is TGTGCCAGTAGTATCCAAGCGGGACCCTACGAGCAGTACTTC. The J gene is TRBJ2-7, the V gene TRBV19; 7 nucleotides line up with TRBD2. The germline V gene has CDR1 LNHDA and CDR2 SQIVND (reference sequence). The CDR3 loop spans 14 amino acids. The V segment lost 3 bases and the J segment 2 bases; nucleotides outside the gene matches: 4.

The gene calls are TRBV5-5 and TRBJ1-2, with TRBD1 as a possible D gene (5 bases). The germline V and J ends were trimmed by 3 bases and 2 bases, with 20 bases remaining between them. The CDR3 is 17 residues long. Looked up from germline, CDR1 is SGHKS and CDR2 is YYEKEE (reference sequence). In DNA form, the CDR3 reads TGTGCCAGCAGCTCAATTCCCTCGGGGGGTGACAACTATGGCTACACCTTC. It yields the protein CASSSIPSGGDNYGYTF.

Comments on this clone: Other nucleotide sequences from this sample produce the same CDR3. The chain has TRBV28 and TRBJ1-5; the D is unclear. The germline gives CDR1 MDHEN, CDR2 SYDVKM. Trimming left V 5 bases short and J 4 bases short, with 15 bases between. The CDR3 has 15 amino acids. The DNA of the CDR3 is TGTGCCAGCAGTCTACCCCCCGGAGGGAATCAGCCCCAGCATTTT. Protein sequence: CASSLPPGGNQPQHF.

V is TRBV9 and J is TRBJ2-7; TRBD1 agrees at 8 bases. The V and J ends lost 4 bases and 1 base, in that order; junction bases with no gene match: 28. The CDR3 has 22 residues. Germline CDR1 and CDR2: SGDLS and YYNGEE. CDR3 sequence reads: CASSPRPGTGRTNFGGSYEQYF. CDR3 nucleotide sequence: TGTGCCAGCAGCCCCAGACCCGGGACAGGAAGGACTAATTTCGGTGGGTCCTACGAGCAGTACTTC.

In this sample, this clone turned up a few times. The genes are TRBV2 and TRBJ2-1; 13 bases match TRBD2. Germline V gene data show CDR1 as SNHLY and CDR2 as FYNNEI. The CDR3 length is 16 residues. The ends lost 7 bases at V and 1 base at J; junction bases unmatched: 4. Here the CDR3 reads CASTGLAGVSYNEQFF. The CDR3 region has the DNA TGTGCCAGCACCGGACTAGCGGGGGTGTCCTACAATGAGCAGTTCTTC.

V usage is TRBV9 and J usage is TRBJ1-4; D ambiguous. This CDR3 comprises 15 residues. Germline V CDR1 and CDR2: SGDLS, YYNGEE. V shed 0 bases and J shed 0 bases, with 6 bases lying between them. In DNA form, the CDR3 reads TGTGCCAGCAGCGTAGGTGGCTCAACTAATGAAAAACTGTTTTTT. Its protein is CASSVGGSTNEKLFF.

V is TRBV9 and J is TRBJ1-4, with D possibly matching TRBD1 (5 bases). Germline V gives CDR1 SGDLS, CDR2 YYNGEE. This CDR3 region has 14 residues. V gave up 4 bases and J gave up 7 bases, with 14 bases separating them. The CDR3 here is CASSPSQAGEKLFF. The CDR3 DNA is TGTGCCAGCAGCCCCTCACAGGCCGGTGAAAAACTGTTTTTT.

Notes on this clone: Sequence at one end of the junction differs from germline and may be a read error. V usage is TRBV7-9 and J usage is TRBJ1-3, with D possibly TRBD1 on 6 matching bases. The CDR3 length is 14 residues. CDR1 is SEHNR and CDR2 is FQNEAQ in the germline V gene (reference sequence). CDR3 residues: CVSVVRGGGNTIYF. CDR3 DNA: TGTGTCAGCGTCGTCAGGGGTGGTGGAAACACCATATATTTT. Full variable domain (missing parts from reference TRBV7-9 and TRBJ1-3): DTGVSQNPRHKITKRGQNVTFRCDPISEHNRLYWYRQTLGQGPEFLTYFQNEAQLEKSRLLSDRFSAERPKGSFSTLEIQRTEQGDSAMYLCVSVVRGGGNTIYFGEGSWLTVV.

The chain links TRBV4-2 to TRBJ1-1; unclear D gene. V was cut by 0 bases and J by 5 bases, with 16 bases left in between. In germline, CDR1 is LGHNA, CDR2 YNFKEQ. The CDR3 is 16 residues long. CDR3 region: CASSQDQPGIGTEAFF. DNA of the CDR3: TGTGCCAGCAGCCAAGATCAACCGGGGATTGGGACTGAAGCTTTCTTT.

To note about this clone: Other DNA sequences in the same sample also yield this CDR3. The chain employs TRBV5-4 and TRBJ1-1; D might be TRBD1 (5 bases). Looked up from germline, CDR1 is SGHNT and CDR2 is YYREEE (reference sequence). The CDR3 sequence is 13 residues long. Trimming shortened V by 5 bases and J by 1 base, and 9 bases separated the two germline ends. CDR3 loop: CASSLTANTEAFF. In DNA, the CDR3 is TGTGCCAGCAGTTTGACAGCGAACACTGAAGCTTTCTTT.

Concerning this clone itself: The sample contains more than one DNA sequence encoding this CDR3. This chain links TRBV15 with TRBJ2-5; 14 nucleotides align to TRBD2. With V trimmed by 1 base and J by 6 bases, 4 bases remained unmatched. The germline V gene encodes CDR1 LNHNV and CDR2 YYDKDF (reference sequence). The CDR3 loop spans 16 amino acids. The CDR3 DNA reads TGTGCCACCAGCAGAGGGGGACTAGCGGGAGAGAAGACCCAGTACTTC. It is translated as CATSRGGLAGEKTQYF.

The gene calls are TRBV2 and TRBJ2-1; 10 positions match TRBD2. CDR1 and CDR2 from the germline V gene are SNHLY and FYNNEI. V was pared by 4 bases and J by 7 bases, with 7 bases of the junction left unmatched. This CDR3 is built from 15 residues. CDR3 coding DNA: TGTGCCAGCAGTGCTCCTAGCGGGAGAGGTAATGAGCAGTTCTTC. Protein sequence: CASSAPSGRGNEQFF.